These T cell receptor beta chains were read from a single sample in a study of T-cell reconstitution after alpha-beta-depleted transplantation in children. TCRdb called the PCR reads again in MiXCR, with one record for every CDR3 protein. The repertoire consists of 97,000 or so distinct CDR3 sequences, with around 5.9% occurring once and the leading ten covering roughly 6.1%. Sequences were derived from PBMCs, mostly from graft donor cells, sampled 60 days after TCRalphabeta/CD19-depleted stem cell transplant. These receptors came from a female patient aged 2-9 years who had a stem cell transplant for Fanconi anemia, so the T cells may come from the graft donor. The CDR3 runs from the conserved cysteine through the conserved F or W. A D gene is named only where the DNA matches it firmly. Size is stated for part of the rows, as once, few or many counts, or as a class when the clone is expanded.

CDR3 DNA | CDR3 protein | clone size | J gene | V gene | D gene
TGTGCCAGCAGCGTCCAGGGTGGGCCCTACGAGCAGTACTTC | CASSVQGGPYEQYF | . | TRBJ2-7 | TRBV5-5 | .
TGCGCCAGCAGCTTGGTTGTGGGACAGGCCTATGGCTACACCTTC | CASSLVVGQAYGYTF | medium-sized | TRBJ1-2 | TRBV5-1 | TRBD1
TGTGCCAGCAGCCAGGCGGGACACCCCACCTACGAGCAGTACTTC | CASSQAGHPTYEQYF | many | TRBJ2-7 | TRBV3-1 | .
TGTGCCAGCAGTGAAACAACCCGGGACAGGGGTGGAGAGCAGTTCTTC | CASSETTRDRGGEQFF | . | TRBJ2-1 | TRBV25-1 | TRBD1
TGCGCCAGCAGTAACGGCGGGGAGCTGTTTTTT | CASSNGGELFF | . | TRBJ2-2 | TRBV5-1 | .
TGTGCCAGCAGCCCAACTAGCGGGAGAGGGTCCGGGGAGCTGTTTTTT | CASSPTSGRGSGELFF | . | TRBJ2-2 | TRBV7-9 | TRBD2
TGCAGTGCTAGGGGGACTACCTACGAGCAGTACTTC | CSARGTTYEQYF | many | TRBJ2-7 | TRBV20-1 | TRBD2
TGTGCCAGCAGTTTAGAGGGACAGGGCCAATACGAGCAGTACTTC | CASSLEGQGQYEQYF | many | TRBJ2-7 | TRBV12-3/TRBV12-4 | TRBD1
TGTGCCAGCAGCCTAAGGGAGTCTGGGGCCAACGTCCTGACTTTC | CASSLRESGANVLTF | . | TRBJ2-6 | TRBV7-9 | .
TGTGCCAGCAGCTTAACGACACCTTTCACAGATACGCAGTATTTT | CASSLTTPFTDTQYF | few | TRBJ2-3 | TRBV7-2 | .
TGCGCCAGCAGCTTGGACGCGGGACAGAGCTATGGCTACACCTTC | CASSLDAGQSYGYTF | few | TRBJ1-2 | TRBV5-1 | TRBD1
TGTGCCAGCAGCTTAGATGAAAAACTGTTTTTT | CASSLDEKLFF | many | TRBJ1-4 | TRBV11-2 | .
TGTGCCAGCAGTTTAGGGGCCTGGGACATTCAGTACTTC | CASSLGAWDIQYF | many | TRBJ2-4 | TRBV28 | .
TGCGCCAGCAGCTCCGGAGGGCCGGGAGCTAACTATGGCTACACCTTC | CASSSGGPGANYGYTF | . | TRBJ1-2 | TRBV5-1 | .
TGTGCCCCTCCGCCCCCTCAGCGGGGGGGTGTGGAGACCCAGTACTTC | CAPPPPQRGGVETQYF | medium-sized | TRBJ2-5 | TRBV10-3 | TRBD2
TGTGCCAGCAGCGCAGCCCCGTACGAGCAGTACTTC | CASSAAPYEQYF | many | TRBJ2-7 | TRBV7-9 | .
TGTGCCAACAGTGAAGCCGGGACAGGGAGGAATGAGCAGTTCTTC | CANSEAGTGRNEQFF | . | TRBJ2-1 | TRBV2 | TRBD1
TGTGCCAGCAGTTTTCAGGGTTCACCGAACACTGAAGCTTTCTTT | CASSFQGSPNTEAFF | many | TRBJ1-1 | TRBV28 | .
TGCGCCAGCAGATCGAACACGGCCCGCTCCTACGAGCAGTACTTC | CASRSNTARSYEQYF | many | TRBJ2-7 | TRBV5-1 | .
TGTGCCAGCAGTCTCACCCCCCTAGGCTCGGGGACAGATACGCAGTATTTT | CASSLTPLGSGTDTQYF | many | TRBJ2-3 | TRBV28 | .
TGTGCCAGCAGCTTTTATAGCGGGGGGGACCAAGAGACCCAGTACTTC | CASSFYSGGDQETQYF | few | TRBJ2-5 | TRBV7-8 | TRBD2
TGCGCCAGCAGCTTGGCTCGGCTAGAAGATACGCAGTATTTT | CASSLARLEDTQYF | many | TRBJ2-3 | TRBV5-1 | .
TGTGCCAGCAGCGTAGGGCCGACAGGCCCTCTCTCTGGAAACACCATATATTTT | CASSVGPTGPLSGNTIYF | many | TRBJ1-3 | TRBV7-2 | .
TGTGCCAGCAGCGTATATCAGGGAGCTGGGGCCAACGTCCTGACTTTC | CASSVYQGAGANVLTF | . | TRBJ2-6 | TRBV9 | .
TGTGCCAGCAGCTTCGGACTAGCGGGACCCACAGATACGCAGTATTTT | CASSFGLAGPTDTQYF | many | TRBJ2-3 | TRBV7-9 | TRBD2
TGTGCCAGCAGCCAGGGGGCTAGCGGACAAGAGACCCAGTACTTC | CASSQGASGQETQYF | . | TRBJ2-5 | TRBV7-9 | .
TGTGCCAGCAGTTTGACAGTGAACACTGAAGCTTTCTTT | CASSLTVNTEAFF | . | TRBJ1-1 | TRBV12-3/TRBV12-4 | .
TGCGCCAGCAGGTTCGGACTTAGCACAGATACGCAGTATTTT | CASRFGLSTDTQYF | many | TRBJ2-3 | TRBV5-1 | .
TGTGCCAGCAGCGTAGCGACAGGGGGATTGGACGAGCAGTACTTC | CASSVATGGLDEQYF | . | TRBJ2-7 | TRBV7-9 | TRBD1
TGCAGCGTCGAAACAGGGTTGAGAACAGATACGCAGTATTTT | CSVETGLRTDTQYF | . | TRBJ2-3 | TRBV29-1 | .
TGTGCCACCAGCAGAGATCTCGGGGGGGCCGCGTTCTTC | CATSRDLGGAAFF | many | TRBJ2-1 | TRBV15 | TRBD2
TGTGCCAGCAGCGTCTCAGGCCGAGGGACAGATACGCAGTATTTT | CASSVSGRGTDTQYF | few | TRBJ2-3 | TRBV7-2 | .
TGTGCCAGCAGCGGACAGGGTACACCCGGAAACACCATATATTTT | CASSGQGTPGNTIYF | many | TRBJ1-3 | TRBV2 | TRBD1
TGTGCCAGCAGCCAAGATTGGGGGTTTGCTACTTTCTTT | CASSQDWGFATFF | many | TRBJ1-1 | TRBV14 | .
TGTGCCAGCTCACCAGGGAGGCATTGGAATGAGCAGTTCTTC | CASSPGRHWNEQFF | many | TRBJ2-1 | TRBV18 | .
TGCGCCAGCAGCTTGGGAGTCGGTTCGAACACCGGGGAGCTGTTTTTT | CASSLGVGSNTGELFF | many | TRBJ2-2 | TRBV5-1 | .
TGTGCCAGCAGCCACACAGGGGAAAGGGGCTACACCTTC | CASSHTGERGYTF | . | TRBJ1-2 | TRBV3-1 | TRBD1
TGTGCCAGCAGCACATGGTATAGCGGGAGCGCCTACAATGAGCAGTTCTTC | CASSTWYSGSAYNEQFF | many | TRBJ2-1 | TRBV11-2 | TRBD2
TGTGCCAGCAGTTTTGACAGGAACACTGAAGCTTTCTTT | CASSFDRNTEAFF | . | TRBJ1-1 | TRBV12-3/TRBV12-4 | .
TGTGCCAGCAGAATTGCCGGGGAGCTGTTTTTT | CASRIAGELFF | many | TRBJ2-2 | TRBV12-3/TRBV12-4 | .
TGCGCCAGCAGCTTGGTTCGATCTCAGGCAGAGGGGGTAGGTAAGCAGTACTTC | CASSLVRSQAEGVGKQYF | once | TRBJ2-7 | TRBV5-1 | .
TGTGCCAGCAGTTTATTTGCAGGTGCTAGGATAGCTTTCTTT | CASSLFAGARIAFF | many | TRBJ1-1 | TRBV28 | .
TGTGCCAGCTCACCACAATCCCAAGAGACCCAGTACTTC | CASSPQSQETQYF | few | TRBJ2-5 | TRBV18 | .
TGCAGTGCTAGTAAGGGGAGGGTTGACGAGCAGTACTTC | CSASKGRVDEQYF | many | TRBJ2-7 | TRBV20-1 | TRBD2
TGCAGCGTAAAGTGGGGGGGCGCAGATACGCAGTATTTT | CSVKWGGADTQYF | . | TRBJ2-3 | TRBV29-1 | .
TGTGCCACCAGCAGCCAGGTCTTAGACTCCTACGAGCAGTACTTC | CATSSQVLDSYEQYF | many | TRBJ2-7 | TRBV15 | .
TGTGCCATCAGTGAGCGCCTTGGAGAGCAGTACTTC | CAISERLGEQYF | many | TRBJ2-7 | TRBV10-3 | .
TGTGCCAGCAGTTCGATAAAGACAGGCGCCGGTAGTGAAAAACTGTTTTTT | CASSSIKTGAGSEKLFF | many | TRBJ1-4 | TRBV28 | .
TGTGCCAGCAGCCGGACAGGGAGCCCCGCAGAGACCCAGTACTTC | CASSRTGSPAETQYF | many | TRBJ2-5 | TRBV7-2 | TRBD1
TGTGCCAGCCGGGGCGGGAGGGCCTATCATCGCACAGATACGCAGTATTTT | CASRGGRAYHRTDTQYF | few | TRBJ2-3 | TRBV12-3/TRBV12-4 | TRBD2
TGTGCCAGCAGTTTAAACCCGAACACTGAAGCTTTCTTT | CASSLNPNTEAFF | many | TRBJ1-1 | TRBV12-3/TRBV12-4 | .
TGCGCCAGCAGCTTGATGGCTAGCGGGAAGAATGAGCAGTTCTTC | CASSLMASGKNEQFF | many | TRBJ2-1 | TRBV5-1 | TRBD2
TGCGCCAGCAGCCGACTAGGGGTAACTAACACTGAAGCTTTCTTT | CASSRLGVTNTEAFF | . | TRBJ1-1 | TRBV5-1 | .
TGTGCCAGCGGACTAGCGGTCGACGGCTACGAGCAGTACTTC | CASGLAVDGYEQYF | . | TRBJ2-7 | TRBV7-9 | TRBD2
TGTGCCACCAGCAGAGGGACAGGGGCCACTTATAGCAATCAGCCCCAGCATTTT | CATSRGTGATYSNQPQHF | many | TRBJ1-5 | TRBV15 | TRBD1
TGCGCCAGCAGCTTCTGGACAGGGAGTCCGACTGGGGCCAACGTCCTGACTTTC | CASSFWTGSPTGANVLTF | many | TRBJ2-6 | TRBV5-1 | TRBD1
TGTGCCAGCAGCCGACCTGTAGGGGTCGGGACCCAGTACTTC | CASSRPVGVGTQYF | many | TRBJ2-5 | TRBV28 | .
TGTGCCAGCAGCCGGTTGCCCGGGGGGGCGGATGAGCAGTTCTTC | CASSRLPGGADEQFF | few | TRBJ2-1 | TRBV7-2 | TRBD2